The 21 T cell receptor beta chains below all came from one sample that was sequenced in a study of long-term antiretroviral therapy in people with HIV. The run of the v3.0 immunoSEQ assay was at survey level. The repertoire was sequenced with immunoSEQ multiplex PCR; TCRdb's copy has only in-frame clones and lacks some. The sample yields some 30,000 clones, approximately 90% seen once. The material sequenced was unsorted PBMCs, taken 3.1 years after starting antiretroviral therapy. The source is a man aged 18 to 35 with HIV.

V and J are TRBV18 and TRBJ1-3; a weak D match, TRBD1 (5 bases). Germline loops: CDR1 KGHSH, CDR2 LQKENI. The CDR3 length is 14 residues. V was trimmed by 3 bases and J by 2 bases, leaving 8 bases between them. CDR3 in amino acids: CASSPQGTGNTIYF. The CDR3 DNA is TGTGCCAGCTCACCTCAGGGAACTGGAAACACCATATATTTT.

The chain employs TRBV19 and TRBJ1-4, with TRBD1 as a possible D gene (6 bases). Trimming shortened V by 5 bases and J by 3 bases, and 13 bases separated the two germline ends. In germline, CDR1 is LNHDA, CDR2 SQIVND (reference sequence). This CDR3 region has 15 residues. CDR3 DNA sequence: TGTGCCAGTAGTCTACGGACAGCCTCTAATGAAAAACTGTTTTTT. Its protein is CASSLRTASNEKLFF.

This clone was picked up a small number of times. The genes are TRBV18 and TRBJ2-7; TRBD1 matches at 8 bases. The germline V gene encodes CDR1 KGHSH and CDR2 LQKENI. This CDR3 comprises 15 residues. After removal of 8 bases from V and 0 bases from J, the junction contained 9 bases not matched to a gene. Written as DNA, the CDR3 is TGTGCCAGCCCGTTAGGGACAGGAGACTCCTACGAGCAGTACTTC. Protein product: CASPLGTGDSYEQYF.

This clone has just a few counts. This chain uses TRBV5-4 with TRBJ1-5; D is unclear. CDR3 length: 14 amino acids. Between the trimmed V and J ends, which lost 4 bases and 4 bases, there was a span of 12 bases. Germline-derived CDR1 and CDR2 are SGHNT and YYREEE (reference sequence). As DNA, the CDR3 is TGTGCCAGCAGCCCTGGAGGCAGTAATCAGCCCCAGCATTTT. Translating gives CASSPGGSNQPQHF. The full variable domain, in which reference TRBV5-4 and TRBJ1-5 provide the parts outside the CDR3, is ETGVTQSPTHLIKTRGQQVTLRCSSQSGHNTVSWYQQALGQGPQFIFQYYREEENGRGNFPPRFSGLQFPNYSSELNVNALELDDSALYLCASSPGGSNQPQHFGDGTRLSIL.

This chain links TRBV5-1 with TRBJ1-1; the D gene is possibly TRBD1 (6 bases). V dropped 7 bases and J dropped 8 bases, with 24 bases sitting between them. Germline V CDR1 and CDR2: SGHRS, YFSETQ. The CDR3 is made up of 15 amino acids. The CDR3 nucleotides are TGCGCCAGCCGGCCTGAACCGGGGGGCGGTACGGAAGCTTTCTTT. Its translation is CASRPEPGGGTEAFF.

V is TRBV11-2 and J is TRBJ2-1, with TRBD1 as a possible D gene (5 bases). Trimming cost V 4 bases and J 9 bases, with 7 bases left between them. The germline gives CDR1 SGHAT, CDR2 FQNNGV. CDR3 length: 11 residues. The CDR3 region has the DNA TGTGCCAGCAGCTGGACACTTGAGCAGTTCTTC. Residues: CASSWTLEQFF.

The genes are TRBV20-1 and TRBJ1-5; a weak D match, TRBD1 (6 bases). The CDR3 loop spans 11 amino acids. Per the germline V gene, CDR1 is DFQATT and CDR2 is SNEGSKA (reference sequence). V dropped 7 bases and J dropped 11 bases, with 15 bases sitting between them. The CDR3 is CSVGKGETQHF. The CDR3, as DNA: TGCAGTGTCGGGAAGGGGGAGACCCAGCATTTT.

The chain carries TRBV18 and TRBJ1-1; the D is unclear. The V and J ends lost 3 bases and 1 base respectively, with 9 bases between them. The CDR3 is made up of 14 amino acids. Germline CDR1 and CDR2: KGHSH and LQKENI. Here the CDR3 DNA reads TGTGCCAGCTCACCTTACAGAGAGAACACTGAAGCTTTCTTT. It is translated as CASSPYRENTEAFF.

This chain connects TRBV30 to TRBJ2-7; D may match TRBD1 or TRBD2 (5 bases each). The V end lost 3 bases, the J end lost 7 bases, and 16 bases lay between the germline ends. The V gene's germline CDR1 is GTSNPN and CDR2 SVGIG (reference sequence). The CDR3 runs 13 residues. In DNA, the CDR3 is TGTGCCTGGAGCGAGGGGATCTTGGGGGAGCAGTACTTC. Its translation is CAWSEGILGEQYF.

The rearrangement joins TRBV19 to TRBJ1-5, with D perhaps TRBD1 (5 bases). Trimming took off 2 bases at V and 4 bases at J, with 9 bases between the two ends. The CDR3 has 14 residues. Germline lookup yields CDR1 LNHDA and CDR2 SQIVND (reference sequence). CDR3 protein: CASSIRDWNQPQHF. DNA for the CDR3: TGTGCCAGTAGTATAAGGGACTGGAATCAGCCCCAGCATTTT.

This chain joins TRBV9 and TRBJ2-1; 9 positions agree with TRBD2. Looked up from germline, CDR1 is SGDLS and CDR2 is YYNGEE. V shed 3 bases and J 4 bases; nucleotides not matched to a gene: 2. CDR3 length: 14 residues. CDR3 residues: CASSGLAGYNEQFF. The CDR3, as DNA: TGTGCCAGCAGCGGGCTAGCGGGATACAATGAGCAGTTCTTC.

The genes are TRBV19 and TRBJ1-2, with D unclear. Germline lookup yields CDR1 LNHDA and CDR2 SQIVND (reference sequence). The germline V and J ends were trimmed by 5 bases and 0 bases, with 10 bases remaining between them. This CDR3 is built from 14 residues. CDR3 DNA: TGTGCCAGTAGTTGGGCGGAGTCTAACTATGGCTACACCTTC. It translates to CASSWAESNYGYTF.

CDR3 loop: CASSQGSPASTDTQYF. In DNA, the CDR3 is TGCGCCAGCAGCCAAGGTTCCCCGGCTAGCACAGATACGCAGTATTTT. The chain couples TRBV4-3 to TRBJ2-3, with no clear D. The CDR3 length is 16 residues. Between the trimmed V and J ends, which lost 1 base and 0 bases, there was a span of 11 bases. CDR1 is LGHNA and CDR2 is YSLEER in the germline V gene.

This clone was observed once. V and J are TRBV4-3 and TRBJ1-2, with TRBD1 as a possible D gene (5 bases). CDR1 and CDR2 (germline): LGHNA, YSLEER. The CDR3 contains 15 residues. Trimming left V 1 base short and J 4 bases short, with 13 bases between. DNA of the CDR3: TGCGCCAGCAGCCAAGTTGGGGGTACTACCTATGGCTACACCTTC. Residues: CASSQVGGTTYGYTF.

The CDR3 is CASSMLLNEQFF. The CDR3 coding sequence is TGTGCCAGTAGTATGTTGTTGAATGAGCAGTTCTTC. The chain combines TRBV19 with TRBJ2-1; D unclear. Germline V CDR1 and CDR2: LNHDA, SQIVND (reference sequence). The ends were cut back, 3 bases at V and 7 bases at J, with 7 bases in the middle. There are 12 residues in the CDR3.

This chain uses TRBV11-2 with TRBJ1-2, with 7 nucleotides matching TRBD1. The CDR3 runs to 13 residues. Germline V CDR1 and CDR2: SGHAT, FQNNGV. The trim removed 5 bases at V and 7 bases at J, leaving 7 bases unmatched. In DNA form, the CDR3 reads TGTGCCAGCAGCCAGACAGGGCGAAGTGGCTACACCTTC. Translated: CASSQTGRSGYTF. The full variable domain, rest sourced from reference TRBV11-2 and TRBJ1-2, is EAGVAQSPRYKIIEKRQSVAFWCNPISGHATLYWYQQILGQGPKLLIQFQNNGVVDDSQLPKDRFSAERLKGVDSTLKIQPAKLEDSAVYLCASSQTGRSGYTFGSGTRLTVV.

This sequence joins TRBV6-6 and TRBJ1-1; TRBD1 agrees at 7 bases. J was trimmed by 3 bases and V by 6 bases; bases with no gene match: 7. The CDR3 is 14 amino acids. Germline V gene lookup returns CDR1 MNHNY and CDR2 SVGAGI (reference sequence). The CDR3 DNA sequence: TGTGCCAGCAGGGAACAGGGGACCGACACTGAAGCTTTCTTT. Translation gives CASREQGTDTEAFF.

The rearrangement joins TRBV6-5 to TRBJ1-2; D possibly corresponds to TRBD1 (5 bases). The CDR3 spans 16 residues. Germline values: CDR1 MNHEY, CDR2 SVGAGI. Trimming took off 0 bases at V and 8 bases at J, with 19 bases between the two ends. CDR3 loop: CASSYSKDTVLRGYTF. Written as DNA, the CDR3 is TGTGCCAGCAGTTACTCGAAGGACACTGTACTGCGAGGCTACACCTTC.

The gene calls are TRBV11-1 and TRBJ2-7; D ambiguous. The V gene lost 10 bases and the J gene lost 3 bases, with 16 bases spanning the gap. This CDR3 has 13 amino acids. From germline, CDR1 is SGHAT and CDR2 FQDESV (reference sequence). The CDR3 is CAKNGNPIYEQYF. The CDR3 coding sequence is TGTGCCAAAAACGGTAACCCTATCTACGAGCAGTACTTC.

The rearrangement uses TRBV5-1 and TRBJ2-1; D not resolved. The V end was cut by 10 bases, the J end by 8 bases, with 28 bases between. CDR3 length: 16 amino acids. In germline, CDR1 is SGHRS, CDR2 YFSETQ. CDR3: CARRAPPTPLVDEQFF. The CDR3 nucleotides are TGCGCCCGAAGAGCCCCTCCTACCCCGCTTGTTGATGAGCAGTTCTTC.

Here the CDR3 reads CASSSPRVGETQYF. The DNA for the CDR3 is TGTGCCAGCAGCTCCCCCAGGGTTGGAGAGACCCAGTACTTC. The J gene is TRBJ2-5, the V gene TRBV11-1, with D perhaps TRBD1 (5 bases). Germline V lookup: CDR1 SGHAT, CDR2 FQDESV (reference sequence). The V gene lost 4 bases and the J gene lost 4 bases, with 13 bases spanning the gap. There are 14 residues in the CDR3.